The entry below describes one TCR beta chain. This clone's antigen is unknown. The record has no base qualities; no much larger clone is one base away. The sample is drawn from a study of T cell responses to AZD1222 COVID-19 vaccine (dated by TCRdb to the early 2020s). Background on the whole study: Because spike-specific TCR depth and breadth did not differ between the two schedules, AZD1222 recipients who got a second dose at roughly 4 weeks were pooled with those who got a second dose at roughly 12 weeks. A total of just over 230 trial participants underwent TCR sequencing, of whom 207 had received two doses of AZD1222 and about 25 had received two doses of the MenACWY control vaccine. Enrollment into the trials was organized by age into subgroups of 18-55, 56-69 and 70-plus years, and those subgroups contained roughly 150, 30 and 60 TCR-sequenced participants, respectively.

The CDR3 regions of human TCRbeta chains were analyzed by immunosequencing. Processing in the source paper ran as follows. Repertoire TCRs were matched against a reference library of SARS-CoV-2-specific TCRs generated with the MIRA antigen-specificity platform. Breadth was defined as the fraction of unique TCRs that were SARS-CoV-2-associated. Depth was defined as the fraction of total T cells that were SARS-CoV-2-associated. Using the MIRA data, every spike-specific TCR was mapped to the spike region that the TCR reacted to and assigned to either a CD4 or a CD8 class. Log10-transformed breadth and depth values were compared by one-way ANOVA with Sidak's multiple comparisons tests. TCRdb holds this immuneACCESS table with in-frame rearrangements only. Some clones are missing; in checked studies, unresolved V genes explain under half, and the rest has no known cause. That table supplies the V and J calls and clone size; D and trimming were determined from the DNA. This sample gives 200,000 to 300,000 clones in total; approximately 93% of them show up just once. The ten largest clones capture 0.55% of the sample.

Here is what the overall study found, with its caveats: Reportedly, close to half of the unique spike-specific TCRs recognized epitopes lying outside the regions that are mutated in the B.1.351 and B.1.1.7 variants. In the small 56-69-year group, the increase in depth fell short of significance, most likely because of low power. After two AZD1222 doses, spike-specific TCR breadth and depth were significantly higher than at day 0 and than in MenACWY recipients. Conclusions about previously exposed vaccinees are limited, since just 6 or 7 AZD1222 recipients were seropositive for SARS-CoV-2 at baseline. No day 14 peak-response samples were available, so repertoires were characterized only after the peak T cell response. CD4 TCRs associated with the vaccine covered the entire spike protein, and the dominant responses were in regions 160-218 and 743-854. Participants were mostly white British and included more females than males, and it was suggested by the authors that clonal diversity may have been underestimated.

What the time point label conveys for this sample: baseline before first vaccination. Samples from vaccinated people were obtained from the UK trials COV001 and COV002, which included a single-blind randomized controlled phase 2/3 trial of AZD1222 (ChAdOx1 nCoV-19) in healthy adults. Trial participant PBMC samples were collected at day 0 and day 28 after the second dose for TCRbeta chain sequencing. The cysteine opens and the phenylalanine closes a CDR3 of 12 amino acids. Solely the CDR3 DNA is kept, with 36 bases framed from the first base. Based on the germline V gene, the CDR1 and CDR2 sequences are MGHRA and YSYEKL. At the junction V is shortened by 3 bases and J by 9 bases, with 9 bases in between.

This sequence originates from an adult in good health. The chain is made from TRBV4-1 and TRBJ1-5, with the D segment identity uncertain. Sequenced here: peripheral blood, sampled on day 0 of AZD1222 vaccination. The DNA is TGCGCCAGCAGCCAGCCCATGGGGCCCCAGCATTTT. It is translated as CASSQPMGPQHF.